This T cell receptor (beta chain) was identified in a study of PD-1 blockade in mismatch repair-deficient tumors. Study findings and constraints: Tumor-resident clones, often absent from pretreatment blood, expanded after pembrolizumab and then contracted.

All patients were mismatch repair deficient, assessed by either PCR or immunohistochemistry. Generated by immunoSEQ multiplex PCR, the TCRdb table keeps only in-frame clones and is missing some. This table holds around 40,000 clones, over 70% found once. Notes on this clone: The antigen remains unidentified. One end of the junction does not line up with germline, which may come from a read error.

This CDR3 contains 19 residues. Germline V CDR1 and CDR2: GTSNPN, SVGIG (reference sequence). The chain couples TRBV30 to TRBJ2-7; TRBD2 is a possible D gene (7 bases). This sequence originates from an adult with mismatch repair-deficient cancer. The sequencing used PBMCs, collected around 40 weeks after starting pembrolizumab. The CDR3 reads CAWSVWAGASPRGSYERYF. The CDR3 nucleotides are TGTGCCTGGAGTGTGTGGGCGGGAGCCTCTCCAAGGGGGTCCTACGAGCGGTACTTC.